The 25 T cell receptor beta chains given below trace back to one sample, sequenced in a study of radiotherapy plus CTLA-4 blockade in lung cancer (dated 2018 in TCRdb). Libraries were built with the immunoSEQ multiplex PCR assay. Sourced from immuneACCESS, this table was stored by TCRdb with only in-frame sequences that have V and J called. A share of the clones is absent; for the studies checked, an unresolved V gene accounts for under half, and the remainder has no known explanation. Recorded for this sample are under 100,000 clones; approximately 80% of them occurred a single time. The leading ten clones occupy roughly 14% of the sample. The source was peripheral blood, collected from a patient treated with radiotherapy plus ipilimumab. The receptor source for this set is a human donor with non-small cell lung cancer that progressed on radiotherapy plus ipilimumab.

This clone appeared a single time. The V call is TRBV7-3, the J call TRBJ2-3; 14 positions agree with TRBD2. CDR3 length: 17 residues. Germline lookup yields CDR1 SGHTA and CDR2 FQGTGA. J gave up 1 base and V 5 bases, and 5 bases lay outside the gene matches. CDR3 amino acids: CASSQRGLAGGTDTQYF. CDR3 nucleotides: TGTGCCAGCAGCCAACGGGGACTAGCGGGGGGCACAGATACGCAGTATTTT.

This clone occurred a few times. The chain recombines TRBV5-3 with TRBJ2-7; 8 bases are shared with TRBD2. TRBV5-3 is sorted into the ORF group, with uncertain function. The CDR3 is made up of 16 amino acids. V shed 5 bases, J shed 2 bases, and the junction held 12 bases outside the gene matches. CDR3 DNA sequence: TGTGCCAGAAGTCCTCCGGGACTAGTGGGAACCTACGAGCAGTACTTC. It translates to CARSPPGLVGTYEQYF.

The CDR3 DNA reads TGTGCCAGCAGCAACCAGGGTTTCGATGAGCAGTTCTTC. Translating gives CASSNQGFDEQFF. This chain joins TRBV7-3 and TRBJ2-1, with a tentative D call TRBD1 (5 bases). CDR3 length equals 13 residues. V lost 5 bases to trimming and J lost 8 bases, with 13 bases between them. Per germline, CDR1 SGHTA and CDR2 FQGTGA.

The V and J genes are TRBV6-5 and TRBJ1-4; D unclear. This CDR3 spans 15 amino acids. Deletions cut 6 bases from V and 7 bases from J, with 18 bases between. Germline CDR1 reads MNHEY; CDR2 reads SVGAGI. In DNA, the CDR3 is TGTGCCAGCAGGACGTCGTCGGGGAGGTCTGAAAAACTGTTTTTT. It is translated as CASRTSSGRSEKLFF.

This clone was counted a few times. V usage is TRBV18 and J usage is TRBJ1-2; 8 bases match TRBD1. The CDR3 has 13 residues. J lost 8 bases, V lost 2 bases, and 4 bases had no gene match. The germline CDR1 and CDR2 sequences are KGHSH and LQKENI. DNA of the CDR3: TGTGCCAGCTCACCAGGACAGGGATGGGGCTACACCTTC. Its translation: CASSPGQGWGYTF.

The chain has TRBV18 and TRBJ2-5, with TRBD2 matching 10 bases. The CDR3 length is 15 residues. After removal of 3 bases from V and 5 bases from J, the junction contained 6 bases not matched to a gene. Germline CDR1 KGHSH, CDR2 LQKENI. CDR3 loop: CASSPASGSGETQYF. The CDR3 nucleotides read TGTGCCAGCTCACCCGCTAGCGGGAGCGGGGAGACCCAGTACTTC.

CDR3: CASSQLQASGNTIYF. The CDR3 nucleotides read TGTGCCAGCAGTCAACTTCAGGCGTCAGGAAACACCATATATTTT. The rearrangement uses TRBV6-1 and TRBJ1-3; no clear D. Germline CDR1 and CDR2: MNHNS and SASEGT. The CDR3 has 15 amino acids. V lost 5 bases and J lost 4, with 15 bases in between.

In nucleotides, the CDR3 is TGTGCCAGCAGCCAGCAGGCTCACACTAACAATGAGCAGTTCTTC. Residues: CASSQQAHTNNEQFF. The rearrangement uses TRBV7-9 and TRBJ2-1; D is uncertain. Trimming took 5 bases from V and 5 from J, leaving 16 bases between them. From germline, CDR1 is SEHNR and CDR2 FQNEAQ (reference sequence). The CDR3 totals 15 residues.

The chain is built from TRBV4-1 and TRBJ2-1; 8 bases line up with TRBD1. V was clipped by 4 bases and J by 1 base; unmatched bases: 12. Germline-derived CDR1 and CDR2 are MGHRA and YSYEKL. CDR3 size: 18 residues. CDR3 protein: CASSLTSDRASSYNEQFF. The CDR3 DNA is TGCGCCAGCAGCCTCACCTCGGACAGGGCATCGTCCTACAATGAGCAGTTCTTC.

The rearrangement uses TRBV7-9 and TRBJ2-7, with 10 bases aligning to TRBD2. The germline CDR1 and CDR2 sequences are SEHNR and FQNEAQ (reference sequence). The V segment lost 7 bases and the J segment 5 bases; nucleotides outside the gene matches: 11. This CDR3 spans 15 amino acids. CDR3 residues: CASTSLPSGSHEQYF. CDR3 DNA: TGTGCCAGCACCTCCTTGCCTAGCGGGAGCCACGAGCAGTACTTC. Complete variable domain (other parts from reference TRBV7-9 and TRBJ2-7): DTGVSQNPRHKITKRGQNVTFRCDPISEHNRLYWYRQTLGQGPEFLTYFQNEAQLEKSRLLSDRFSAERPKGSFSTLEIQRTEQGDSAMYLCASTSLPSGSHEQYFGPGTRLTVT.

This clone was picked up one time. CDR3 bases: TGCATCCCCGGCGGCACTGAAGCTTTCTTT. It translates to CIPGGTEAFF. The chain combines TRBV20-1 with TRBJ1-1; no firm D call. The CDR3 consists of 10 residues. CDR1 and CDR2 (germline): DFQATT, SNEGSKA (reference sequence).

The chain links TRBV5-1 to TRBJ1-3, with 11 bases fitting TRBD1. The CDR3 is 14 residues long. The germline gives CDR1 SGHRS, CDR2 YFSETQ. V shed 5 bases and J 8 bases; nucleotides not matched to a gene: 6. CDR3 coding DNA: TGCGCCAGCAGTAGAGGACAGGGGGCGGACACCATATATTTT. Translation gives CASSRGQGADTIYF.

Comment on this clone: Germline is not matched at one junction end, which may reflect a read error. V and J are TRBV18 and TRBJ1-1; 7 bases fit TRBD1. Germline loops: CDR1 KGHSH, CDR2 LQKENI. The CDR3 runs to 14 residues. CDR3 DNA: TGTGCCAGCCCACCGAGGACAGGGAACACTGAAGCTTTCTTT. Translation gives CASPPRTGNTEAFF.

This chain connects TRBV7-9 to TRBJ1-1, with D possibly TRBD1 on 5 matching bases. Germline V gene lookup returns CDR1 SEHNR and CDR2 FQNEAQ (reference sequence). Trimming left V 5 bases short and J 6 bases short, with 22 bases between. This CDR3 spans 16 amino acids. The CDR3 spells CASSPAGSSSSSEAFF. The CDR3, as DNA: TGTGCCAGCAGCCCCGCAGGGTCTAGTAGTAGTTCTGAAGCTTTCTTT.

The chain carries TRBV30 and TRBJ1-5, with 9 bases matching TRBD1. The ends lost 0 bases at V and 9 bases at J; junction bases unmatched: 9. Germline CDR1 and CDR2: GTSNPN and SVGIG (reference sequence). The CDR3 totals 15 residues. This chain's CDR3 is CAWSVRLDRGTPQHF. DNA of the CDR3: TGTGCCTGGAGTGTAAGACTGGACAGGGGTACGCCCCAGCATTTT.

The CDR3 loop reads CASSHPGLAGQETQYF. In nucleotides, the CDR3 is TGTGCCAGCAGCCACCCGGGACTAGCGGGGCAAGAGACCCAGTACTTC. V usage is TRBV4-2 and J usage is TRBJ2-5; 13 positions match TRBD2. Losses at the gene ends were 3 bases for V and 2 bases for J; bases not matched to a gene: 3. Per germline, CDR1 LGHNA and CDR2 YNFKEQ. This CDR3 spans 16 amino acids.

The chain has TRBV9 and TRBJ1-1, with D tentatively TRBD1 (6 bases). Looked up from germline, CDR1 is SGDLS and CDR2 is YYNGEE. The CDR3 runs to 16 residues. V dropped 1 base and J dropped 2 bases, with 15 bases sitting between them. CDR3 DNA sequence: TGTGCCAGCAGCGTAAGTGGGGGGCCCCTAAACACTGAAGCTTTCTTT. Its protein product is CASSVSGGPLNTEAFF.

The rearrangement joins TRBV5-1 to TRBJ2-2; 11 bases are shared with TRBD2. Trimming took 4 bases from V and 0 from J; bases not matched to a gene: 5. Germline V lookup: CDR1 SGHRS, CDR2 YFSETQ. The CDR3 has 17 amino acids. CDR3 coding DNA: TGCGCCAGCAGCCAGGGACTAGCGGTGGCGAACACCGGGGAGCTGTTTTTT. It encodes CASSQGLAVANTGELFF.

This chain connects TRBV19 to TRBJ2-4; D possibly corresponds to TRBD1 (6 bases). This CDR3 has 15 amino acids. Germline V gene lookup returns CDR1 LNHDA and CDR2 SQIVND (reference sequence). V lost 7 bases, J lost 1 base, and 14 bases lay in between. CDR3 bases: TGTGCCAGTAACCCGGGGACAACGGCCAAAAACATTCAGTACTTC. Amino acids: CASNPGTTAKNIQYF.

Notes on this clone: Relative to the germline gene, one junction end is altered; a read error may explain this. The chain joins TRBV7-2 to TRBJ2-1, with 10 bases matching TRBD2. The CDR3 is 15 residues long. Germline V gives CDR1 SGHTA, CDR2 FQGNSA. The CDR3: CASSIAGGHYNEQFF. CDR3 DNA sequence: TGTGCCAGCAGCATAGCGGGGGGTCACTACAATGAGCAGTTCTTC.

This chain joins TRBV2 and TRBJ2-2; TRBD1 agrees at 7 bases. This CDR3 region has 16 residues. After removal of 5 bases from V and 2 bases from J, the junction contained 8 bases not matched to a gene. Germline values: CDR1 SNHLY, CDR2 FYNNEI. In nucleotides, the CDR3 is TGTGCCAGCAGTTTACAGGGGATAAAAAACACCGGGGAGCTGTTTTTT. It encodes CASSLQGIKNTGELFF.

This chain uses TRBV20-1 with TRBJ1-1, with 8 bases fitting TRBD1. This CDR3 spans 11 amino acids. CDR1 is DFQATT, CDR2 SNEGSKA, per germline (reference sequence). V gave up 4 bases and J gave up 7 bases; unmatched junction bases: 2. For the CDR3, the DNA is TGCAGTGCTACCGACAGGGGTGAAGCTTTCTTT. As protein: CSATDRGEAFF.

The V gene is TRBV7-2, the J gene TRBJ1-2; D may be TRBD1 (6 bases). V was clipped by 6 bases and J by 0 bases, with 14 bases between them. The germline gives CDR1 SGHTA, CDR2 FQGNSA. The CDR3 length is 15 residues. CDR3 loop: CASRITGGSNYGYTF. CDR3 bases: TGTGCCAGCAGGATTACGGGGGGCTCTAACTATGGCTACACCTTC. Together with reference TRBV7-2 and TRBJ1-2, the CDR3 gives the full variable domain: GAGVSQSPSNKVTEKGKDVELRCDPISGHTALYWYRQSLGQGLEFLIYFQGNSAPDKSGLPSDRFSAERTGGSVSTLTIQRTQQEDSAVYLCASRITGGSNYGYTFGSGTRLTVV.

The J gene is TRBJ1-4, the V gene TRBV5-1; possibly TRBD1 for D (5 bases). Germline assignment: CDR1 SGHRS and CDR2 YFSETQ. The CDR3 sequence is 15 residues long. Trimming removed 4 bases at V and 0 bases at J, with 10 bases between. The CDR3 bases are TGCGCCAGCAGCGCCGCAGGGACAACTAATGAAAAACTGTTTTTT. Translated, it gives CASSAAGTTNEKLFF.

The chain joins TRBV27 to TRBJ2-1; 12 bases are a match to TRBD2. CDR1 is MNHEY and CDR2 is SMNVEV in the germline V gene (reference sequence). The ends lost 5 bases at V and 1 base at J; junction bases unmatched: 15. The CDR3 has 20 amino acids. The CDR3 loop reads CASSRGSGTSGPGSYNEQFF. CDR3 nucleotide sequence: TGTGCCAGCAGTAGGGGATCCGGGACTAGCGGGCCGGGGTCCTACAATGAGCAGTTCTTC.